These 27 T cell receptor beta chains were sequenced from one sample in a study of blood T cell repertoires in COVID-19. Only in-frame clones appear in the TCRdb table, and some are missing; sequencing was by immunoSEQ multiplex PCR. The sample lists 200,000 to 250,000 clones, around 88% seen once, with around 15% in the top ten. The specimen was PBMCs or T cells enriched from blood (not recorded which). These receptors were obtained from a woman aged 50 to 60 with acute COVID-19.

This sequence joins TRBV9 and TRBJ2-7; 8 positions match TRBD2. In germline, CDR1 is SGDLS, CDR2 YYNGEE. This CDR3 region has 14 residues. After removal of 2 bases from V and 4 bases from J, the junction contained 5 bases not matched to a gene. The CDR3 protein is CASSVVGRAYEQYF. The CDR3 region has the DNA TGTGCCAGCAGCGTGGTCGGGAGGGCTTACGAGCAGTACTTC.

The CDR3 DNA reads as TGTGCCAGCTCTAGTCGGGAGAGTTACAATGAGCAGTTCTTC. Its protein is CASSSRESYNEQFF. V gene TRBV9 combines with J gene TRBJ2-1; possible D gene TRBD2, 6 bases. The CDR3 length is 14 residues. Per the germline V gene, CDR1 is SGDLS and CDR2 is YYNGEE. The V end lost 7 bases, the J end lost 4 bases, and 15 bases lay between the germline ends.

This chain links TRBV18 with TRBJ1-1; no definite D call. V dropped 0 bases and J dropped 2 bases, with 10 bases sitting between them. The CDR3 length is 15 residues. Germline loops: CDR1 KGHSH, CDR2 LQKENI. CDR3 DNA: TGTGCCAGCTCACCACCTACCCTAGTTAACACTGAAGCTTTCTTT. It is translated as CASSPPTLVNTEAFF. Looking up the rest from reference TRBV18 and TRBJ1-1 gives the full variable domain: NAGVMQNPRHLVRRRGQEARLRCSPMKGHSHVYWYRQLPEEGLKFMVYLQKENIIDESGMPKERFSAEFPKEGPSILRIQQVVRGDSAAYFCASSPPTLVNTEAFFGQGTRLTVV.

The chain joins TRBV3-1 (or the pseudogene TRBV3-2) to TRBJ2-7, with D maybe TRBD2 (6 bases). Trimming removed 1 base at V and 5 bases at J, with 12 bases between. CDR1 is LGHDT and CDR2 is YNNKEL in the germline V gene (reference sequence). The length of the CDR3 is 14 residues. The chain's CDR3 is CASSQAGGTDEQYF. The CDR3 DNA follows: TGTGCCAGCAGCCAAGCCGGCGGGACCGACGAGCAGTACTTC.

The chain is built from TRBV28 and TRBJ2-1, with 7 bases aligning to TRBD2. Trimming removed 1 base from V and 9 bases from J; junction bases left unmatched: 9. The CDR3 is 15 residues long. Germline assignment: CDR1 MDHEN and CDR2 SYDVKM. CDR3 in DNA: TGTGCCAGCAGTTTATCCGGACTAGGGGCGGGTGAGCAGTTCTTC. It codes for CASSLSGLGAGEQFF. The entire variable domain, with the rest obtained from reference TRBV28 and TRBJ2-1, is as follows: DVKVTQSSRYLVKRTGEKVFLECVQDMDHENMFWYRQDPGLGLRLIYFSYDVKMKEKGDIPEGYSVSREKKERFSLILESASTNQTSMYLCASSLSGLGAGEQFFGPGTRLTVL.

Note on this clone: The sample has other DNA sequences that encode this CDR3 too. This chain connects TRBV5-6 to TRBJ2-7; TRBD2 might be the D (6 bases). Germline values: CDR1 SGHDT, CDR2 YYEEEE. This CDR3 comprises 14 residues. The germline V and J ends were trimmed by 2 bases and 0 bases, with 9 bases remaining between them. The CDR3 spells CASSLGGDSYEQYF. CDR3 DNA: TGTGCCAGCAGCTTAGGCGGGGACTCCTACGAGCAGTACTTC.

The J gene is TRBJ1-2, the V gene TRBV6-1; D uncertain. Trimming removed 2 bases at V and 1 base at J, with 14 bases between. Germline CDR1 and CDR2: MNHNS and SASEGT. This CDR3 contains 16 residues. CDR3 amino acids: CASSENSRGFNYGYTF. The CDR3 DNA sequence: TGTGCCAGCAGTGAAAATAGTCGAGGATTTAACTATGGCTACACCTTC.

CDR3 amino acids: CAKSGAYEQYF. The CDR3 bases are TGTGCTAAGTCCGGTGCCTACGAGCAGTACTTC. The rearrangement joins TRBV12-2 to TRBJ2-7; the table calls TRBD2, which could not be checked here. TRBV12-2 is a recognized pseudogene. The CDR3 runs 11 residues.

The chain combines TRBV6-5 with TRBJ2-7, with D perhaps TRBD1 (5 bases). V dropped 7 bases and J dropped 3 bases, with 16 bases sitting between them. This CDR3 has 14 amino acids. Per germline, CDR1 MNHEY and CDR2 SVGAGI. The CDR3 DNA reads as TGTGCCAGCAACAGTCGGGCAGGGAACTACGAGCAGTACTTC. Translated: CASNSRAGNYEQYF.

This sequence joins TRBV7-2 and TRBJ2-7; tentatively, D is TRBD2 (5 bases). In germline, CDR1 is SGHTA, CDR2 FQGNSA. The CDR3 is made up of 14 amino acids. V lost 5 bases to trimming and J lost 2 bases, with 13 bases between them. The CDR3 DNA reads TGTGCCAGCAGCGTACTGAAGGAGGCCTACGAGCAGTACTTC. Protein sequence: CASSVLKEAYEQYF.

The chain couples TRBV7-3 to TRBJ2-3; D call uncertain. The CDR3 extends over 15 amino acids. Trimming took 2 bases from V and 2 from J, leaving 11 bases between them. Germline loops: CDR1 SGHTA, CDR2 FQGTGA. The CDR3 nucleotides read TGTGCCAGCAGCTTATTGATCAGCGCCACAGATACGCAGTATTTT. As protein: CASSLLISATDTQYF.

V gene TRBV7-6 combines with J gene TRBJ2-1, with 13 bases that match TRBD2. The germline V gene has CDR1 SGHVS and CDR2 FNYEAQ. Trimming at V came to 5 bases and at J to 9 bases, leaving 13 bases not matched to a gene. This CDR3 has 17 amino acids. The CDR3 coding sequence is TGTGCCAGCAGCCTAGATACAGGACTAGCGGGAGTCAGTGAGCAGTTCTTC. Encoded protein: CASSLDTGLAGVSEQFF.

The chain uses TRBV7-8 and TRBJ2-1, with D uncertain. The CDR3 is 15 amino acids. V was shortened by 5 bases and J by 0 bases, with 11 bases between the two germline ends. CDR1 SGHVS and CDR2 FQNEAQ come from the germline V gene. CDR3: CASSTPGGSYNEQFF. The CDR3 region has the DNA TGTGCCAGCAGCACCCCCGGTGGCTCCTACAATGAGCAGTTCTTC.

The rearrangement joins TRBV28 to TRBJ1-1; D unclear. Germline V gene lookup returns CDR1 MDHEN and CDR2 SYDVKM. The CDR3 covers 12 residues. The germline V and J ends were trimmed by 7 bases and 8 bases, with 14 bases remaining between them. As DNA, the CDR3 is TGTGCCAGCACTCTAGCCCCAAGCGAAGCTTTCTTT. Residues: CASTLAPSEAFF.

In the case of this clone: Other DNA sequences in this specimen translate into the identical CDR3. The chain combines TRBV27 with TRBJ2-3; D remains unclear. V lost 7 bases, J lost 0 bases, and 2 bases lay in between. Germline V CDR1 and CDR2: MNHEY, SMNVEV (reference sequence). This CDR3 spans 11 amino acids. The CDR3: CASTSTDTQYF. For the CDR3, the DNA is TGTGCCAGCACTAGCACAGATACGCAGTATTTT.

In this sample, this clone turned up a few times. The chain couples TRBV4-2 to TRBJ1-1; maybe TRBD1 (5 bases). The CDR3 has 15 amino acids. Deletions cut 0 bases from V and 0 bases from J, with 8 bases between. The V gene's germline CDR1 is LGHNA and CDR2 YNFKEQ. The CDR3 here is CASSQDPGMNTEAFF. Here the CDR3 DNA reads TGTGCCAGCAGCCAAGATCCAGGGATGAACACTGAAGCTTTCTTT.

CDR3 nucleotides: TGTGCCAGCAGGGGGACAGGGGCACGAAACACCATATATTTT. Residues: CASRGTGARNTIYF. The chain employs TRBV2 and TRBJ1-3, with 10 nucleotides matching TRBD1. Germline CDR1 SNHLY, CDR2 FYNNEI. J was trimmed by 5 bases and V by 6 bases; bases with no gene match: 4. This CDR3 is 14 amino acids long.

This sequence joins TRBV7-2 and TRBJ1-5; 11 bases line up with TRBD1. V was pared by 4 bases and J by 5 bases, with 13 bases of the junction left unmatched. This CDR3 comprises 18 residues. From germline, CDR1 is SGHTA and CDR2 FQGNSA. The CDR3 sequence: CASSSGQGARLCDQPQHF. As DNA, the CDR3 is TGTGCCAGCAGCTCCGGACAGGGGGCGAGGTTATGCGATCAGCCCCAGCATTTT.

The chain recombines TRBV14 with TRBJ2-1; no clear D. Germline V lookup: CDR1 SGHDN, CDR2 FVKESK. This CDR3 is built from 15 residues. V lost 1 base to trimming and J lost 3 bases, with 10 bases between them. This CDR3 is CASSQAGTVYNEQFF. The DNA of the CDR3 is TGTGCCAGCAGCCAAGCAGGAACAGTCTACAATGAGCAGTTCTTC.

The chain joins TRBV7-2 to TRBJ2-2, with TRBD2 as a possible D gene (6 bases). This CDR3 has 14 amino acids. V shed 5 bases and J shed 2 bases, with 9 bases lying between them. Germline assignment: CDR1 SGHTA and CDR2 FQGNSA. The CDR3 protein is CASSQDYNTGELFF. As DNA, the CDR3 is TGTGCCAGCAGCCAGGACTACAACACCGGGGAGCTGTTTTTT.

This chain joins TRBV2 and TRBJ1-1; unclear D gene. The CDR3 runs to 13 residues. Germline V gene data show CDR1 as SNHLY and CDR2 as FYNNEI. V was clipped by 3 bases and J by 4 bases, with 9 bases between them. The CDR3 region has the DNA TGTGCCAGCAGTGACGAGGGCGGCACTGAAGCTTTCTTT. It encodes CASSDEGGTEAFF.

This clone has only one observation. The chain joins TRBV5-8 to TRBJ1-1; D remains ambiguous. Looked up from germline, CDR1 is SGHTS and CDR2 is YDEGEE. The CDR3 contains 14 residues. Trimming took off 2 bases at V and 6 bases at J, with 14 bases between the two ends. The CDR3 DNA sequence: TGTGCCAGCAGCTTTAGAGGGTCGGGGTCTGAAGCTTTCTTT. Protein: CASSFRGSGSEAFF.

This clone has a single count. The genes are TRBV25-1 and TRBJ2-1, with TRBD1 identical over 8 bases. The CDR3 runs to 16 residues. The junction had 6 bases not matched to a gene; V was cut back by 0 bases and J by 5 bases. From germline, CDR1 is MGHDK and CDR2 SYGVNS. CDR3 nucleotide sequence: TGTGCCAGCAGTGAATATGGGACAGGTAGGGACAATGAGCAGTTCTTC. Translating gives CASSEYGTGRDNEQFF.

The V gene is TRBV9, the J gene TRBJ1-5; TRBD1 matches 7 bases. This CDR3 has 14 amino acids. V lost 3 bases to trimming and J lost 6 bases; unmatched junction nucleotides: 6. Germline V CDR1 and CDR2: SGDLS, YYNGEE. CDR3 DNA sequence: TGTGCCAGCAGCGAGTGGGACAGTCCTCAGCCCCAGCATTTT. Its translation: CASSEWDSPQPQHF.

This chain joins TRBV10-2 and TRBJ2-2; 10 nucleotides line up with TRBD2. This CDR3 comprises 14 residues. Trimming cost V 6 bases and J 4 bases; bases outside gene matches: 2. Germline V CDR1 and CDR2: WSHSY, SAAADI. The CDR3 DNA is TGCGCCAGCAGGATAGCGGGAGGCACCGGGGAGCTGTTTTTT. Residues: CASRIAGGTGELFF.

The genes are TRBV19 and TRBJ2-3; tentative D call: TRBD2 (6 bases). With 6 bases removed from V and 7 bases from J, the gap between germline ends came to 17 bases. The germline gives CDR1 LNHDA, CDR2 SQIVND (reference sequence). The CDR3 covers 14 residues. CDR3 in DNA: TGTGCCAGTAGCAATAGCGGCGCCCCACATACGCAGTATTTT. Its protein is CASSNSGAPHTQYF.

The rearrangement links TRBV28 to TRBJ1-6; D not certain. CDR3 length: 18 amino acids. Trimming removed 6 bases from V and 8 bases from J, with 26 bases in between. The V gene's germline CDR1 is MDHEN and CDR2 SYDVKM. In DNA form, the CDR3 reads TGTGCCAGCAGGGGAAGGCACCGAGGGTCGGGCGTGGATTCACCCCTCCACTTT. Its translation: CASRGRHRGSGVDSPLHF.